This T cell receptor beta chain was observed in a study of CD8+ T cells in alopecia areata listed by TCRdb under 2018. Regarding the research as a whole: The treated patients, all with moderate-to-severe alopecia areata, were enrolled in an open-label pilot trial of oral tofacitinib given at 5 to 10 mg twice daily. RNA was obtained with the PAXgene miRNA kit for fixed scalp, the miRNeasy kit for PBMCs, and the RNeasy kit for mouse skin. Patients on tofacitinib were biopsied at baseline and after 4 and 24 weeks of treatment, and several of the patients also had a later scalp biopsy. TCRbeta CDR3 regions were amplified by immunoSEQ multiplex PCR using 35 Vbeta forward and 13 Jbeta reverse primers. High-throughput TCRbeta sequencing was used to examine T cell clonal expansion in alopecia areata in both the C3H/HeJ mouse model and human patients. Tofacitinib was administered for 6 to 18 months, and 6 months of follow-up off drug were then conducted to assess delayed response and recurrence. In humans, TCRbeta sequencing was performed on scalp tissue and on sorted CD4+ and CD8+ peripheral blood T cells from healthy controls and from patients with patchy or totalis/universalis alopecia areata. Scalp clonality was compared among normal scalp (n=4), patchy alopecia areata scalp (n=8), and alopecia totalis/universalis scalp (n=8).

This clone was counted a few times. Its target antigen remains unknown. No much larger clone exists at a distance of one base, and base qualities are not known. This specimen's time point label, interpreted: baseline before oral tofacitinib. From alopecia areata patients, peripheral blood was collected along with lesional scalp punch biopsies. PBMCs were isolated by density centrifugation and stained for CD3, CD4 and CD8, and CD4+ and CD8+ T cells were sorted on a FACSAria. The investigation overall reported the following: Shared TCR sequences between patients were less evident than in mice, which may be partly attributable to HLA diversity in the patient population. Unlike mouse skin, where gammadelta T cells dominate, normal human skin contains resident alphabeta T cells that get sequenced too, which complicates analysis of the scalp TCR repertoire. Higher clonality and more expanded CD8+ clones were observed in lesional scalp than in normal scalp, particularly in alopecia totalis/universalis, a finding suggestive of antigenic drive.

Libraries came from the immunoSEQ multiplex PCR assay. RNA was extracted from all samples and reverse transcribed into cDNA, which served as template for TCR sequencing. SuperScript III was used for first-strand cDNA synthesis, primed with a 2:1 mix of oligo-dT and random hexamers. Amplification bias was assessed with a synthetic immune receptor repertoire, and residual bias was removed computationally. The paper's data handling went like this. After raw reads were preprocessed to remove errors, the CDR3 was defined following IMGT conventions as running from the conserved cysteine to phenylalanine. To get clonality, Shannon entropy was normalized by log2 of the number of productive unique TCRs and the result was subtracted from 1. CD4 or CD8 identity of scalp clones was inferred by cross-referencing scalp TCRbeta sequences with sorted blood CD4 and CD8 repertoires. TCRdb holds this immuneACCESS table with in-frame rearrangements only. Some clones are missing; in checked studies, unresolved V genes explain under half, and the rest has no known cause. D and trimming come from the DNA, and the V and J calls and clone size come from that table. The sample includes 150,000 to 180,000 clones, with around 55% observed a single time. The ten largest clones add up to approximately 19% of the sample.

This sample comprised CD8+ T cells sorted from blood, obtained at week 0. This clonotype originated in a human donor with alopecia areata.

The CDR3 has the sequence CSVVGENNEQFF. The nucleotide sequence reads TGCAGCGTTGTAGGGGAAAATAATGAGCAGTTCTTC. Recombination joined TRBV29-1 with TRBJ2-1; 5 matching bases give a weak D call of TRBD1. The germline V gene specifies SQVTM as CDR1 and ANQGSEA as CDR2. The junction carries 11 bases between V and J, which are trimmed by 4 bases and 7 bases respectively. The CDR3 contains 12 residues, cysteine and phenylalanine counted. Left in the record is the CDR3 DNA by itself, 36 bases read in frame from the first base.